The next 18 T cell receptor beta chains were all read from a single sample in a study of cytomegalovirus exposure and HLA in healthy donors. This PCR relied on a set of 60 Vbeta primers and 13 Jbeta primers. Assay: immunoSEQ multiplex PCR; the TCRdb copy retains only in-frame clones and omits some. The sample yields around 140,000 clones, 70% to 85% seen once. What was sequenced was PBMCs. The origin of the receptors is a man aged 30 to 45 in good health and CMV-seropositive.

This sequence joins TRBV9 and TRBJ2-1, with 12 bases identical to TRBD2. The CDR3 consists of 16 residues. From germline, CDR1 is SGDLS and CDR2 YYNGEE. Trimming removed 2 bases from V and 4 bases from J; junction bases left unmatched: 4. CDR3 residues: CASSVPSGGGYNEQFF. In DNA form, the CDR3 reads TGTGCCAGCAGCGTCCCTAGCGGGGGGGGTTACAATGAGCAGTTCTTC. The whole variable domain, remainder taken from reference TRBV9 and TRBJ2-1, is DSGVTQTPKHLITATGQRVTLRCSPRSGDLSVYWYQQSLDQGLQFLIQYYNGEERAKGNILERFSAQQFPDLHSELNLSSLELGDSALYFCASSVPSGGGYNEQFFGPGTRLTVL.

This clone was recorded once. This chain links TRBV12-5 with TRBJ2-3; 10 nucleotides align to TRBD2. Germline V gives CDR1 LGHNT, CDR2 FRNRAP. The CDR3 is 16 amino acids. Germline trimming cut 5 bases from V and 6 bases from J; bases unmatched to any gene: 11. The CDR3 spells CASGLQLAGWRDTQYF. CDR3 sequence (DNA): TGTGCTAGTGGTCTCCAACTAGCGGGATGGAGGGATACGCAGTATTTT.

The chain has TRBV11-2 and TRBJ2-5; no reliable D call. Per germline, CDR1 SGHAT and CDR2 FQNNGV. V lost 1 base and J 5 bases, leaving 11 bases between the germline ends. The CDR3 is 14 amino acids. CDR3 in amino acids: CASSLVGGRETQYF. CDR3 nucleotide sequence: TGTGCCAGCAGCTTAGTCGGCGGCCGGGAGACCCAGTACTTC.

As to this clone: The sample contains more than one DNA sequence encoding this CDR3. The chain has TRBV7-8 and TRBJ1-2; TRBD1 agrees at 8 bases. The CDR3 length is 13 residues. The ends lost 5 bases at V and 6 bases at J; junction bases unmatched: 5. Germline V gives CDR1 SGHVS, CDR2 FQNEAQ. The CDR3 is CASSPGQGNGYTF. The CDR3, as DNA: TGTGCCAGCAGCCCCGGACAGGGAAATGGCTACACCTTC.

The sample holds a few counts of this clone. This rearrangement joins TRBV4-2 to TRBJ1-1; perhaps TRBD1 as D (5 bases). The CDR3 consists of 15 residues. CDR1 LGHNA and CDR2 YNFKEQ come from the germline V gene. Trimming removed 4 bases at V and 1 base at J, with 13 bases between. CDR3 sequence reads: CASSPYSGQNTEAFF. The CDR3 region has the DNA TGTGCCAGCAGCCCTTATTCAGGGCAGAACACTGAAGCTTTCTTT.

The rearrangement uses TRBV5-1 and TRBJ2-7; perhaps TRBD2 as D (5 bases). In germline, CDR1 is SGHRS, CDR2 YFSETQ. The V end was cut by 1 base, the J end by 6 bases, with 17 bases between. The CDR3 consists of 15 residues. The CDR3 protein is CASSLSSGRGSEQYF. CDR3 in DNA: TGCGCCAGCAGCTTGTCAAGTGGTCGAGGGAGCGAGCAGTACTTC. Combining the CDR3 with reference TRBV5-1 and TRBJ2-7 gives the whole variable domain KAGVTQTPRYLIKTRGQQVTLSCSPISGHRSVSWYQQTPGQGLQFLFEYFSETQRNKGNFPGRFSGRQFSNSRSEMNVSTLELGDSALYLCASSLSSGRGSEQYFGPGTRLTVT.

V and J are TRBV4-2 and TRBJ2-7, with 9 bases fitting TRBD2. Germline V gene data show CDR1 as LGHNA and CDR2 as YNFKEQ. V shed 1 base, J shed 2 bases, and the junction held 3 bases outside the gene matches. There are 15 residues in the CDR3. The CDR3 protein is CASSQGGGGAYEQYF. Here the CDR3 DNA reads TGTGCCAGCAGCCAAGGAGGCGGGGGGGCCTACGAGCAGTACTTC.

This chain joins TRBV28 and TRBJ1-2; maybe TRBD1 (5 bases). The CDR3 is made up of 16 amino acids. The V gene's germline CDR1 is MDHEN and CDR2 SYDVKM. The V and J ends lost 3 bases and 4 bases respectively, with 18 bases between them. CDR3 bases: TGTGCCAGCAGTTTGTTTTCTCGACAGTCTCGCTATGGCTACACCTTC. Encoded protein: CASSLFSRQSRYGYTF.

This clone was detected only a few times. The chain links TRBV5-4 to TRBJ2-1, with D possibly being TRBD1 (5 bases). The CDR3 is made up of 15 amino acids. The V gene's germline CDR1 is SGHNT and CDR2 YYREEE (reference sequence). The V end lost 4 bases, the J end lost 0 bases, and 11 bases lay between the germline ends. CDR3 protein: CASSRDTGSYNEQFF. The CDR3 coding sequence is TGTGCCAGCAGCCGCGACACAGGCTCCTACAATGAGCAGTTCTTC.

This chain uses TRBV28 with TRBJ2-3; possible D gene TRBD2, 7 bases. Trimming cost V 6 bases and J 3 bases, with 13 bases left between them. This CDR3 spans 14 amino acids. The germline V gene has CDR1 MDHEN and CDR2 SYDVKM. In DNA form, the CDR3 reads TGTGCCAGCAGAAAGGGGGGGGCAACAGATACGCAGTATTTT. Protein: CASRKGGATDTQYF.

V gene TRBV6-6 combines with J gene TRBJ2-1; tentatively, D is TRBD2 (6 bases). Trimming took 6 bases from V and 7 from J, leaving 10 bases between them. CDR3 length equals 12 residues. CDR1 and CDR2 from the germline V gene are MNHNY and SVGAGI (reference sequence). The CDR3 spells CASRGGLNEQFF. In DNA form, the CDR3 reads TGTGCCAGCAGGGGGGGTTTGAATGAGCAGTTCTTC.

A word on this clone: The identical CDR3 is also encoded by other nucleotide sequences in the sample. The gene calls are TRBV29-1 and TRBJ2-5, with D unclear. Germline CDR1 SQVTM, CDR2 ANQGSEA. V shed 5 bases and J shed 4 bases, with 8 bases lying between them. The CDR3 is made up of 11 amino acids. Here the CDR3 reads CSVRTGETQYF. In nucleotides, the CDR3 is TGCAGCGTTCGAACTGGAGAGACCCAGTACTTC.

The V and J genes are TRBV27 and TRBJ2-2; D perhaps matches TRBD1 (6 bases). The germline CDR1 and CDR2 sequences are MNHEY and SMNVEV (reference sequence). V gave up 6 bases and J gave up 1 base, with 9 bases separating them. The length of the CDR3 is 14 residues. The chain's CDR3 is CASSWDMNTGELFF. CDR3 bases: TGTGCCAGCAGCTGGGACATGAACACCGGGGAGCTGTTTTTT.

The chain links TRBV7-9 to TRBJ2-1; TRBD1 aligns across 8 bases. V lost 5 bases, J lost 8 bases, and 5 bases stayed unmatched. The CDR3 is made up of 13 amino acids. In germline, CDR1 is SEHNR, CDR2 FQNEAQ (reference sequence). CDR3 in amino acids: CASSRTGSDEQFF. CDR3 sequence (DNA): TGTGCCAGCAGCCGGACAGGGAGCGATGAGCAGTTCTTC.

The CDR3: CASSPRVPLGTQYF. CDR3 sequence (DNA): TGTGCCAGCAGTCCCCGGGTCCCCTTAGGGACCCAGTACTTC. The chain couples TRBV27 to TRBJ2-5; D unclear. CDR3 length: 14 residues. Trimming took 5 bases from V and 7 from J, leaving 17 bases between them. In germline, CDR1 is MNHEY, CDR2 SMNVEV (reference sequence).

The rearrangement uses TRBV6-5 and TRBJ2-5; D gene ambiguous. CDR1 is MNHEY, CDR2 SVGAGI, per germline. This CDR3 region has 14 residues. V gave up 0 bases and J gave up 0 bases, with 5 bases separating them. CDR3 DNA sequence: TGTGCCAGCAGTTACTCGTTCGACCAAGAGACCCAGTACTTC. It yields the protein CASSYSFDQETQYF.

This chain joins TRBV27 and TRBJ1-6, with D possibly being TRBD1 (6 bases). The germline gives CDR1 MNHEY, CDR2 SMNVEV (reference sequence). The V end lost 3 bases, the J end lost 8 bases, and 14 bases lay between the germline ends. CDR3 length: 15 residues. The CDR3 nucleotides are TGTGCCAGCAGTTTCCTGGACAGAAATTATTCACCCCTCCACTTT. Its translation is CASSFLDRNYSPLHF.

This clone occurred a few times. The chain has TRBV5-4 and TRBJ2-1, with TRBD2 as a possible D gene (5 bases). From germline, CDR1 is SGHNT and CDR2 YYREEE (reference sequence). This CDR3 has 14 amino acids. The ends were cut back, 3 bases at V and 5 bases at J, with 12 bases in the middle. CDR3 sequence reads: CASSSGGLHNEQFF. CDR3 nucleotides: TGTGCCAGCAGCTCTGGTGGACTTCACAATGAGCAGTTCTTC. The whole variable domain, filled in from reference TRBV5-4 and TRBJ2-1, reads ETGVTQSPTHLIKTRGQQVTLRCSSQSGHNTVSWYQQALGQGPQFIFQYYREEENGRGNFPPRFSGLQFPNYSSELNVNALELDDSALYLCASSSGGLHNEQFFGPGTRLTVL.